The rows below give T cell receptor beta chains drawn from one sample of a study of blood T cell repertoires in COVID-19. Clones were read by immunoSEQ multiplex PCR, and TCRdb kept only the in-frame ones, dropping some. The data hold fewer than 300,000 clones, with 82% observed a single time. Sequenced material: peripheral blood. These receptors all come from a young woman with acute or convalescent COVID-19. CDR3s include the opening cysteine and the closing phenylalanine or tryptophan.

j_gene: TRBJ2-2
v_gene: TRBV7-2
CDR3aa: CASSLSPGGAHTGELFF

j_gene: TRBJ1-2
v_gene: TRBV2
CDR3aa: CASSGEGAGYGYTF

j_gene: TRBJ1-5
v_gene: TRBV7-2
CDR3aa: CASSLGGGGGQPQHF

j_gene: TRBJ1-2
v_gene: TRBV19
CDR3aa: CASLVGYTF

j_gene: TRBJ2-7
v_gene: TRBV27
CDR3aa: CASTDSSSYEQYF

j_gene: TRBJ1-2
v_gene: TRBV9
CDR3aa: CASSVETGYGYTF

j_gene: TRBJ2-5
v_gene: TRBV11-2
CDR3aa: CASSSQLAEQETQYF

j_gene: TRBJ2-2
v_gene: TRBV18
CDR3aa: CASSPPGLAGVPGELFF

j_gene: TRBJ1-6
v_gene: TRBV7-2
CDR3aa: CASSLGSGSSPLHF

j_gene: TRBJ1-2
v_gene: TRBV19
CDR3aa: CASRQGAHYGYTF

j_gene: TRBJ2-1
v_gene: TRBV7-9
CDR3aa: CASSLGTGGLAGPNEQFF

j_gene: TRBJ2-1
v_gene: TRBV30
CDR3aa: CAWSAGNEQFF

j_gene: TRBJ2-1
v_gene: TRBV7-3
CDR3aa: CASSSGLAGDNEQFF

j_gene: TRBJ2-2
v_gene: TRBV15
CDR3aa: CATGEGLTGVSGELFF

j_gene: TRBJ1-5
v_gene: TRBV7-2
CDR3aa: CASSLAQGNQPQHF

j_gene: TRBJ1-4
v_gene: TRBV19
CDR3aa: CASSVTGTTNEKLFF

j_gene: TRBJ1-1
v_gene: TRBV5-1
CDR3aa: CASSLGHFTEAFF

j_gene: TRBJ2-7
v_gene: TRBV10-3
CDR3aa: CAISALAGGEQYF

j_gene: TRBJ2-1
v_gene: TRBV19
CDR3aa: CASSIIMTGNNEQFF

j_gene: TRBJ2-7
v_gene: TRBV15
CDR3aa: CATSSSGTGGYEQYF

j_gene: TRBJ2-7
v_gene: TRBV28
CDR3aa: CASSWTGSSYEQYF

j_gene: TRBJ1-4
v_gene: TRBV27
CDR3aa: CASSPLRGQGADEKLFF